The 32 T cell receptor beta chains given below trace back to one sample, sequenced in a study of blood T cell repertoires in COVID-19. Some clones are missing from TCRdb's copy, which holds only in-frame ones; the method was immunoSEQ multiplex PCR. This table holds approximately 92,000 clones, around 84% found once. Material for sequencing was peripheral blood. The receptor set was obtained from a woman aged 55-69 years in a cohort sampled during active or convalescent COVID-19.

The chain carries TRBV2 and TRBJ1-6; 9 bases are shared with TRBD1. CDR1 and CDR2 (germline): SNHLY, FYNNEI. V lost 8 bases, J lost 6 bases, and 2 bases stayed unmatched. The CDR3 has 13 residues. CDR3 bases: TGTGCCAGCCAGGACAGGGGTAATTCACCCCTCCACTTT. Translated, it gives CASQDRGNSPLHF.

In its sample, this clone was seen once. J is TRBJ1-1 and V is TRBV15, with D uncertain. The CDR3 consists of 13 residues. Germline lookup yields CDR1 LNHNV and CDR2 YYDKDF (reference sequence). Trimming removed 9 bases from V and 0 bases from J, with 11 bases in between. The CDR3 DNA reads as TGTGCCACTAGAAGTCTAATGAACACTGAAGCTTTCTTT. Amino acid sequence: CATRSLMNTEAFF.

V and J are TRBV4-1 and TRBJ1-5; the D is unclear. This CDR3 is built from 17 residues. Trimming stripped 1 base from V and 0 bases from J, with 13 bases between. Looked up from germline, CDR1 is MGHRA and CDR2 is YSYEKL. For the CDR3, the DNA is TGCGCCAGCAGCCAAGGAGGAGGAGATTATAGCAATCAGCCCCAGCATTTT. Protein: CASSQGGGDYSNQPQHF.

The rearrangement links TRBV19 to TRBJ1-1, with 9 bases identical to TRBD1. The trim removed 8 bases at V and 2 bases at J, leaving 6 bases unmatched. Germline CDR1 is LNHDA and CDR2 is SQIVND (reference sequence). CDR3 length equals 14 residues. CDR3 loop: CASGGQGRNTEAFF. CDR3 coding DNA: TGTGCCAGTGGCGGACAGGGGAGAAACACTGAAGCTTTCTTT.

The chain joins TRBV18 to TRBJ1-5; 9 bases map to TRBD1. V lost 4 bases to trimming and J lost 0 bases; unmatched junction nucleotides: 7. The CDR3 loop spans 17 amino acids. CDR1 and CDR2 from the germline V gene are KGHSH and LQKENI. The CDR3 DNA reads as TGTGCCAGCTCACAGGGACAGGGCCGCCTTAGCAATCAGCCCCAGCATTTT. Translating it yields CASSQGQGRLSNQPQHF.

The chain combines TRBV9 with TRBJ2-7; D might be TRBD1 (6 bases). The germline V gene has CDR1 SGDLS and CDR2 YYNGEE. V gave up 0 bases and J gave up 1 base, with 8 bases separating them. This CDR3 has 14 residues. The CDR3 spells CASSVGGQSYEQYF. In DNA form, the CDR3 reads TGTGCCAGCAGCGTAGGAGGACAGTCCTACGAGCAGTACTTC.

The chain is built from TRBV21-1 and TRBJ1-1; TRBD1 is the table's D call and was not checked against the DNA. TRBV21-1 is flagged as a pseudogene. This CDR3 is 17 amino acids long. This chain's CDR3 is CARRLFRQGIRNTEAFF. DNA of the CDR3: TGTGCCCGCAGATTATTCAGACAGGGGATAAGGAACACTGAAGCTTTCTTT.

V gene TRBV3-1 (or the pseudogene TRBV3-2) combines with J gene TRBJ2-5; the match to TRBD2 covers 10 bases. The CDR3 has 17 amino acids. Looked up from germline, CDR1 is LGHDT and CDR2 is YNNKEL (reference sequence). Trimming removed 3 bases from V and 2 bases from J; junction bases left unmatched: 9. CDR3 in DNA: TGTGCCAGCAGCCAGGTCAACTTACTAGCGGGACAAGAGACCCAGTACTTC. This translates into CASSQVNLLAGQETQYF.

The chain carries TRBV14 and TRBJ1-5, with TRBD1 matching over 11 bases. The CDR3 runs 15 residues. Germline V gene lookup returns CDR1 SGHDN and CDR2 FVKESK. V lost 4 bases, J lost 6 bases, and 5 bases stayed unmatched. CDR3 amino acids: CASSPGQGAGQPQHF. The CDR3 DNA reads TGTGCCAGCAGCCCTGGACAGGGGGCCGGTCAGCCCCAGCATTTT.

The V gene is TRBV2, the J gene TRBJ2-7; TRBD2 matches 8 bases. The V gene end was trimmed by 7 bases and the J gene end by 2 bases; junction bases not matched to a gene: 10. Germline V lookup: CDR1 SNHLY, CDR2 FYNNEI. This CDR3 spans 15 amino acids. Written as DNA, the CDR3 is TGTGCCAGCATCCCCGGGGGTAGCGGGACCTACGAGCAGTACTTC. It translates to CASIPGGSGTYEQYF. The full variable domain, with the rest looked up from reference TRBV2 and TRBJ2-7, is EPEVTQTPSHQVTQMGQEVILRCVPISNHLYFYWYRQILGQKVEFLVSFYNNEISEKSEIFDDQFSVERPDGSNFTLKIRSTKLEDSAMYFCASIPGGSGTYEQYFGPGTRLTVT.

The chain has TRBV12-5 and TRBJ1-1; D is undetermined. V was clipped by 0 bases and J by 3 bases, with 14 bases between them. This CDR3 is built from 16 residues. Germline V gene sequence: CDR1 LGHNT, CDR2 FRNRAP. In nucleotides, the CDR3 is TGTGCTAGTGGTTTGGTACTGGGCATCGGGGACACTGAAGCTTTCTTT. Its protein is CASGLVLGIGDTEAFF.

The chain is built from TRBV28 and TRBJ2-1; tentative D call: TRBD1 (5 bases). V shed 6 bases and J shed 8 bases, with 11 bases lying between them. This CDR3 has 12 residues. Per the germline V gene, CDR1 is MDHEN and CDR2 is SYDVKM. Here the CDR3 DNA reads TGTGCCAGCAGCCGTGACAGCTATGAGCAGTTCTTC. Encoded protein: CASSRDSYEQFF.

This clone has only one observation. The chain is built from TRBV5-1 and TRBJ1-4; 8 positions agree with TRBD1. Germline CDR1 SGHRS, CDR2 YFSETQ. The ends lost 4 bases at V and 8 bases at J; junction bases unmatched: 10. The CDR3 loop spans 15 amino acids. The CDR3 sequence: CASSHGQGLGEKLFF. CDR3 nucleotides: TGCGCCAGCAGCCACGGACAGGGCTTAGGGGAAAAACTGTTTTTT.

This rearrangement joins TRBV5-1 to TRBJ2-4; 7 bases match TRBD1. CDR1 and CDR2 (germline): SGHRS, YFSETQ. This CDR3 region has 14 residues. V lost 6 bases, J lost 5 bases, and 8 bases stayed unmatched. This CDR3 is CASNMGQQENIQYF. CDR3 DNA sequence: TGCGCCAGCAACATGGGACAGCAAGAAAACATTCAGTACTTC.

In this sample, this clone turned up once. The chain is built from TRBV15 and TRBJ2-1, with 8 bases aligning to TRBD2. This CDR3 contains 16 residues. The germline V gene has CDR1 LNHNV and CDR2 YYDKDF (reference sequence). The ends lost 0 bases at V and 10 bases at J; junction bases unmatched: 11. This chain's CDR3 is CATSRDGGTRIREQFF. In DNA, the CDR3 is TGTGCCACCAGCAGAGATGGGGGGACTAGGATAAGGGAGCAGTTCTTC.

This chain uses TRBV7-9 with TRBJ2-7; 9 bases align to TRBD1. Trimming cost V 5 bases and J 2 bases; bases outside gene matches: 4. There are 14 residues in the CDR3. The germline V gene has CDR1 SEHNR and CDR2 FQNEAQ (reference sequence). The DNA of the CDR3 is TGTGCCAGCAGCATCGGACAGGGGCCCTACGAGCAGTACTTC. Residues: CASSIGQGPYEQYF.

The chain has TRBV5-1 and TRBJ2-5, with a weak D call TRBD2 (6 bases). In germline, CDR1 is SGHRS, CDR2 YFSETQ. The CDR3 length is 15 residues. Trimming stripped 4 bases from V and 0 bases from J, with 13 bases between. CDR3 in DNA: TGCGCCAGCAGCCGCCAAACTAGCTACCAAGAGACCCAGTACTTC. It yields the protein CASSRQTSYQETQYF.

The chain combines TRBV7-9 with TRBJ1-6; 8 nucleotides align to TRBD1. Germline V lookup: CDR1 SEHNR, CDR2 FQNEAQ (reference sequence). Germline trimming cut 5 bases from V and 5 bases from J; bases unmatched to any gene: 11. The CDR3 contains 17 residues. The CDR3 sequence: CASSLSHTGGNNSPLHF. CDR3 in DNA: TGTGCCAGCAGCCTTAGCCACACAGGGGGAAATAATTCACCCCTCCACTTT.

The chain uses TRBV4-1 and TRBJ1-1, with a weak D call TRBD1 (5 bases). Germline CDR1 and CDR2: MGHRA and YSYEKL. Deletions cut 5 bases from V and 0 bases from J, with 10 bases between. This CDR3 is 14 amino acids long. CDR3 amino acids: CASSFTGMNTEAFF. The CDR3 DNA reads as TGCGCCAGCAGCTTTACAGGTATGAACACTGAAGCTTTCTTT.

The rearrangement joins TRBV19 to TRBJ1-1, with D hard to call. Between the trimmed V and J ends, which lost 6 bases and 1 base, there was a span of 15 bases. The CDR3 is made up of 15 amino acids. CDR1 is LNHDA, CDR2 SQIVND, per germline (reference sequence). The CDR3 nucleotides read TGTGCCAGTAGCACAACCCGAATCCCGAACACTGAAGCTTTCTTT. Translated, it gives CASSTTRIPNTEAFF.

V usage is TRBV5-1 and J usage is TRBJ2-3, with D hard to call. Germline CDR1 is SGHRS and CDR2 is YFSETQ. The CDR3 is made up of 16 amino acids. V shed 0 bases and J shed 4 bases, with 15 bases lying between them. Written as DNA, the CDR3 is TGCGCCAGCAGCTTGGACGGTTTCCCCTTGGCAGATACGCAGTATTTT. Its protein product is CASSLDGFPLADTQYF.

The chain has TRBV28 and TRBJ2-3; 9 bases align to TRBD2. J was trimmed by 3 bases and V by 6 bases; bases with no gene match: 4. Germline V lookup: CDR1 MDHEN, CDR2 SYDVKM. The CDR3 consists of 14 residues. CDR3 loop: CASSAGGLTDTQYF. The CDR3 region has the DNA TGTGCCAGCAGCGCGGGAGGGTTGACAGATACGCAGTATTTT.

The CDR3 sequence: CASSEFLGATEAFF. The CDR3 bases are TGTGCCAGCAGTGAATTTCTGGGGGCCACTGAAGCTTTCTTT. The J gene is TRBJ1-1, the V gene TRBV25-1, with a possible D match to TRBD1 (6 bases). The CDR3 length is 14 residues. Germline values: CDR1 MGHDK, CDR2 SYGVNS. Trimming stripped 1 base from V and 4 bases from J, with 10 bases between.

The V call is TRBV6-2 or TRBV6-3, the J call TRBJ2-1, with 10 bases lining up with TRBD2. Germline V gene sequence: CDR1 MNHEY, CDR2 SVGEGT. The ends lost 2 bases at V and 5 bases at J; junction bases unmatched: 6. The CDR3 runs to 16 residues. Here the CDR3 reads CASSYPLAGVDNEQFF. The CDR3 region has the DNA TGTGCCAGCAGTTACCCTCTAGCGGGAGTTGACAATGAGCAGTTCTTC.

This sequence joins TRBV28 and TRBJ2-1; possible D gene TRBD2, 8 bases. Per the germline V gene, CDR1 is MDHEN and CDR2 is SYDVKM. This CDR3 has 16 residues. V was shortened by 7 bases and J by 5 bases, with 21 bases between the two germline ends. The DNA for the CDR3 is TGTGCCAGCACAGAAAGCGGGAGACAGGGCAACAATGAGCAGTTCTTC. It is translated as CASTESGRQGNNEQFF.

V and J are TRBV5-1 and TRBJ2-5; D call uncertain. Germline V gene sequence: CDR1 SGHRS, CDR2 YFSETQ. The CDR3 runs 13 residues. V lost 0 bases to trimming and J lost 1 base, with 4 bases between them. CDR3 sequence (DNA): TGCGCCAGCAGCTTGGACAGCCAAGAGACCCAGTACTTC. Protein sequence: CASSLDSQETQYF.

The chain has TRBV7-9 and TRBJ2-4, with TRBD2 matching 11 bases. The V gene's germline CDR1 is SEHNR and CDR2 FQNEAQ (reference sequence). This CDR3 is built from 15 residues. The V segment lost 5 bases and the J segment 8 bases; nucleotides outside the gene matches: 8. The CDR3 loop is CASSPELAGEDIQYF. The CDR3 coding sequence is TGTGCCAGCAGCCCCGAACTAGCGGGAGAGGACATTCAGTACTTC.

V and J are TRBV27 and TRBJ2-7; TRBD1 aligns across 10 bases. This CDR3 is 16 amino acids long. The germline V gene encodes CDR1 MNHEY and CDR2 SMNVEV (reference sequence). V trimming: 3 bases; J trimming: 5 bases; junction bases outside the gene matches: 10. CDR3 DNA sequence: TGTGCCAGCAGTTTTCATCGGGGACAGGGGCTCCACGAGCAGTACTTC. It codes for CASSFHRGQGLHEQYF.

This clone was observed a single time. The V and J genes are TRBV5-5 and TRBJ2-5, with TRBD1 matching over 7 bases. The CDR3 runs 16 residues. The germline CDR1 and CDR2 sequences are SGHKS and YYEKEE (reference sequence). Trimming took 6 bases from V and 1 from J; bases not matched to a gene: 12. The CDR3 loop is CASTRQGGSSQETQYF. In DNA form, the CDR3 reads TGTGCCAGCACCAGACAGGGCGGAAGTTCCCAAGAGACCCAGTACTTC.

V usage is TRBV9 and J usage is TRBJ2-5; D possibly corresponds to TRBD2 (6 bases). Germline CDR1 and CDR2: SGDLS and YYNGEE. The CDR3 extends over 16 amino acids. V lost 4 bases and J lost 5, with 21 bases in between. The CDR3 protein is CASSTVGGAVVETQYF. For the CDR3, the DNA is TGTGCCAGCAGCACCGTGGGGGGAGCGGTCGTGGAGACCCAGTACTTC.

The V and J genes are TRBV18 and TRBJ2-3; 10 bases align to TRBD2. This CDR3 contains 19 residues. Trimming at V came to 2 bases and at J to 0 bases, leaving 11 bases not matched to a gene. CDR1 is KGHSH, CDR2 LQKENI, per germline. CDR3 coding DNA: TGTGCCAGCTCACCAATACCTCCGACTAGCGGGCAGAGCACAGATACGCAGTATTTT. The encoded protein is CASSPIPPTSGQSTDTQYF.

The V gene is TRBV5-4, the J gene TRBJ2-3; TRBD2 agrees at 7 bases. The CDR3 extends over 15 amino acids. Losses at the gene ends were 2 bases for V and 4 bases for J; bases not matched to a gene: 7. Germline loops: CDR1 SGHNT, CDR2 YYREEE (reference sequence). CDR3 sequence reads: CASSLGGRGPDTQYF. For the CDR3, the DNA is TGTGCCAGCAGCTTAGGCGGGAGAGGCCCAGATACGCAGTATTTT.